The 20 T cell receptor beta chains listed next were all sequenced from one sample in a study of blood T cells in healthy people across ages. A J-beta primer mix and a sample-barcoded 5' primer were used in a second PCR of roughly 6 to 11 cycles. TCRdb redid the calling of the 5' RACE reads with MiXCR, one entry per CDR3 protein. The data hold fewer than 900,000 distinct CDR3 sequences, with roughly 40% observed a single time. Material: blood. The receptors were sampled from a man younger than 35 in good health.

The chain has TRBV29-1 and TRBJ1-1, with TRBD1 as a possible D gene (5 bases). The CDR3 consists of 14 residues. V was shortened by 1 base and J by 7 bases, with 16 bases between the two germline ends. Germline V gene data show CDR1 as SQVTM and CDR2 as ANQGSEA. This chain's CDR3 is CSVEGDGVSVEAFF. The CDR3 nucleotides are TGCAGCGTTGAAGGGGACGGAGTAAGCGTTGAAGCTTTCTTT.

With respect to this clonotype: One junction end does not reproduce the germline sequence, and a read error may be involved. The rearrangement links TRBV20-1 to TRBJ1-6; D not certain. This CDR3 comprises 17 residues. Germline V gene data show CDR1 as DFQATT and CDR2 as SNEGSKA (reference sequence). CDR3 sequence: CSARVEYSPGPYSPIHF. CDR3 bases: TGCAGTGCTAGAGTGGAGTACTCCCCTGGGCCCTATTCACCCATCCACTTT.

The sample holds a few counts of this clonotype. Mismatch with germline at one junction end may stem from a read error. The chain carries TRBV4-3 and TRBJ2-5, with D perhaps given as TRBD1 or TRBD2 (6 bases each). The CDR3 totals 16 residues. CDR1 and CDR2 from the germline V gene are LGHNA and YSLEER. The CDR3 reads CASSQDGRGERETQYF. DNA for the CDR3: TGCGCCAGCAGCCAAGATGGAAGGGGGGAACGGGAGACTCAGTACTTC.

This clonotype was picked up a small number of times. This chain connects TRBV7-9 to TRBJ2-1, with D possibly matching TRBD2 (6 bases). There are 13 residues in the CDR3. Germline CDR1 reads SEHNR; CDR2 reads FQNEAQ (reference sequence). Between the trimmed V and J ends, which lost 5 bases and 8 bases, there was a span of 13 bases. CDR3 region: CASSVQGRHEQFF. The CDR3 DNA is TGTGCCAGCAGCGTTCAAGGGAGGCATGAGCAGTTCTTC. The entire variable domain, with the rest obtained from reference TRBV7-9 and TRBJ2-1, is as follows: DTGVSQNPRHKITKRGQNVTFRCDPISEHNRLYWYRQTLGQGPEFLTYFQNEAQLEKSRLLSDRFSAERPKGSFSTLEIQRTEQGDSAMYLCASSVQGRHEQFFGPGTRLTVL.

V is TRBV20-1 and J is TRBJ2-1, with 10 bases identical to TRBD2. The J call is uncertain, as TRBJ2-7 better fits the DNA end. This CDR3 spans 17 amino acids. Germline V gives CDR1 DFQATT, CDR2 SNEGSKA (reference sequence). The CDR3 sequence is CSARDQWSGGGYNEQYF. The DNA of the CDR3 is TGCAGTGCTAGAGATCAGTGGAGCGGGGGGGGTTACAATGAGCAGTACTTC.

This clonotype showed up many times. The CDR3 DNA sequence: TGTGCCAGCAGTTTAAAAGGGTTCCGCCAAGAGACCCAGTACTTC. This gives the protein CASSLKGFRQETQYF. V and J are TRBV27 and TRBJ2-5; D not certain. V was shortened by 2 bases and J by 1 base, with 11 bases between the two germline ends. CDR3 length: 15 residues. Per the germline V gene, CDR1 is MNHEY and CDR2 is SMNVEV (reference sequence).

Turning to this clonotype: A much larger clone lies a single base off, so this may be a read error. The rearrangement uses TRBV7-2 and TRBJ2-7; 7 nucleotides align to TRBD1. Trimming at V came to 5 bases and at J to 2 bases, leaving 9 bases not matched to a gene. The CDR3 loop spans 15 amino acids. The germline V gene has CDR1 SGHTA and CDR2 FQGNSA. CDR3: CASSAAGTAPYEQYF. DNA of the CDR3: TGTGCCAGCAGCGCCGCCGGGACAGCTCCCTACGAGCAGTACTTC.

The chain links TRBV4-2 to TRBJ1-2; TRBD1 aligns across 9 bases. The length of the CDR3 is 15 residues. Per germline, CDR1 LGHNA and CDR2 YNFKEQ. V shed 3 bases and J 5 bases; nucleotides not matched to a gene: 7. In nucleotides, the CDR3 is TGTGCCAGCAGCCAGGGCGGGACAGGGAAATATGGCTACACCTTC. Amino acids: CASSQGGTGKYGYTF.

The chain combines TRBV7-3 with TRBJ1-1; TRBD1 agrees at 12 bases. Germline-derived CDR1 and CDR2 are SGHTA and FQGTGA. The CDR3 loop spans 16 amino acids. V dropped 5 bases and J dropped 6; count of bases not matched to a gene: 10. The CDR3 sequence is CASSRDRGLRGSEAFF. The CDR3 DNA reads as TGTGCCAGCAGCCGGGACAGGGGGCTTAGGGGCTCTGAAGCTTTCTTT.

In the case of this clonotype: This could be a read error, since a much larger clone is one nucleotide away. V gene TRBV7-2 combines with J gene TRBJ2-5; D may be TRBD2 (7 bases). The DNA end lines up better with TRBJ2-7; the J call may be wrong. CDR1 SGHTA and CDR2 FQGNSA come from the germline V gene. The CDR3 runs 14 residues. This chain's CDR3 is CASGFGGGTYEQYF. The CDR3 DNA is TGTGCCAGCGGCTTCGGCGGGGGCACCTACGAGCAGTACTTC.

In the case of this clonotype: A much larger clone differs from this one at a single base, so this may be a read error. CDR3 residues: CASIQWSTSSYDEQFF. The CDR3 nucleotides read TGTGCCAGCATCCAGTGGAGCACTAGCTCCTACGATGAGCAGTTCTTC. This chain uses TRBV16 with TRBJ2-1, with a tentative D call TRBD2 (6 bases). The CDR3 length is 16 residues. Germline CDR1 is KGHSY and CDR2 is FQNENV. Full variable domain (outside the CDR3, taken from reference TRBV16 and TRBJ2-1): GEEVAQTPKHLVRGEGQKAKLYCAPIKGHSYVFWYQQVLKNEFKFLISFQNENVFDETGMPKERFSAKCLPNSPCSLEIQATKLEDSAVYFCASIQWSTSSYDEQFFGPGTRLTVL.

CDR3 nucleotides: TGTGCCAGCAGTGAACTTACCTTGGGCACAGATACGCAGTATTTT. This translates into CASSELTLGTDTQYF. The chain employs TRBV2 and TRBJ2-3; D gene ambiguous. The CDR3 covers 15 residues. V gave up 2 bases and J gave up 1 base, with 10 bases separating them. Per germline, CDR1 SNHLY and CDR2 FYNNEI.

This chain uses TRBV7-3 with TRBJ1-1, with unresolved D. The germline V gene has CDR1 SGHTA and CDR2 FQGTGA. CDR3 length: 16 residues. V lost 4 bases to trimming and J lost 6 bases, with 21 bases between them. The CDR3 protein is CASSSRRIQGEAEAFF. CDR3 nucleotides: TGTGCCAGCAGCTCACGAAGGATCCAAGGTGAGGCTGAAGCTTTCTTT.

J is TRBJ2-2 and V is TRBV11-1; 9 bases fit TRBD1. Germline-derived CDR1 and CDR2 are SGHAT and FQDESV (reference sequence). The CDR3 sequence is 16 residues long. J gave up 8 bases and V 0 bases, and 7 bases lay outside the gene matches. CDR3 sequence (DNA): TGTGCCAGCAGCTTAGCGACAGGGGGGCCTGCTGGGGAGCTGTTTTTT. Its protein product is CASSLATGGPAGELFF.

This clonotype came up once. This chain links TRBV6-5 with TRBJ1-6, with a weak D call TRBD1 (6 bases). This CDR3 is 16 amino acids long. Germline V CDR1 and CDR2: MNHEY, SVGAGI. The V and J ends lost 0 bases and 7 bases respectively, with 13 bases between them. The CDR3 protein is CASSYSMRGENSPLHF. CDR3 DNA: TGTGCCAGCAGTTACTCGATGAGGGGGGAGAATTCACCCCTCCACTTT.

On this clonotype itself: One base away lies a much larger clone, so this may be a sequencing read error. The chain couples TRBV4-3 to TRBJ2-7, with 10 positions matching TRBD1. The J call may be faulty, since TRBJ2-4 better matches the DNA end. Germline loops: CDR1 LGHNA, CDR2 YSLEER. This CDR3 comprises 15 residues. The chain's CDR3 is CVSSQDSDRGNIQYF. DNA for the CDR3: TGCGTCAGCAGCCAAGATTCGGACAGGGGGAACATTCAGTACTTC.

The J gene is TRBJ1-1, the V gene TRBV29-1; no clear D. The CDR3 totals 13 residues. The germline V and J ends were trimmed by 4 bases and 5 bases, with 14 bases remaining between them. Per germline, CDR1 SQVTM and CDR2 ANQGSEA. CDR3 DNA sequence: TGCAGCGTTGTGGGGTCGTCGAGTACTGAAGCTTTCTTT. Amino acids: CSVVGSSSTEAFF.

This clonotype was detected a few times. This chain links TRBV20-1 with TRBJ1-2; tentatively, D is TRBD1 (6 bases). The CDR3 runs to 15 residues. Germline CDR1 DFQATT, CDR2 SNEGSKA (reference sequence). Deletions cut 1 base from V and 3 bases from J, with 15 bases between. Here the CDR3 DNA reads TGCAGTGCTAGAGCACAGGGTAACCCGGACTATGGCTACACCTTC. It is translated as CSARAQGNPDYGYTF.

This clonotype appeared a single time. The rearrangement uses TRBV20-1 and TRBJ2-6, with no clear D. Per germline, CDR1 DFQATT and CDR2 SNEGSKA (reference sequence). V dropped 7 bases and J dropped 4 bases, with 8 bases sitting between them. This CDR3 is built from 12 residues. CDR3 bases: TGCAGTGGAGGAGCCGGGGCCAACGTCCTGACTTTC. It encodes CSGGAGANVLTF.

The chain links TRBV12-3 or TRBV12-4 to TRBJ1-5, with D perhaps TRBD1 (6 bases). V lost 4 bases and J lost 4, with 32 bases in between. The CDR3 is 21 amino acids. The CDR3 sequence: CASSSSIDRPLIRPLNQPQHF. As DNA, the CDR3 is TGTGCCAGCAGTTCCTCCATTGACAGGCCACTTATCCGGCCCCTTAATCAGCCCCAGCATTTT.